Detailed here is one T cell receptor (beta chain). Profiled with immunoSEQ multiplex PCR; TCRdb holds only in-frame clones, not every one. The sample includes roughly 70,000 clones, roughly 88% seen only once; the top ten take about 0.71%. Trimming took 4 bases from V and 2 from J; bases not matched to a gene: 6. Germline V gene lookup returns CDR1 SGDLS and CDR2 YYNGEE. The CDR3 contains 15 residues. These data are taken from a study of stem cell transplantation in POMP-related autoinflammatory disease. Study context: Hypothesis: faulty thymoproteasomes impair CD8+ T-cell selection, skewing TRB repertoires.

Prominent immunodeficiency with autoinflammation defined PRAID. The starting material was CD4+ T cells from PBMCs, obtained after stem cell transplantation. V and J are TRBV9 and TRBJ2-3; 8 nucleotides line up with TRBD2. The TCR comes from a human patient with POMP-related autoinflammation and immune dysregulation (PRAID). Some T cells may have come from the graft donor. CDR3 region: CASSIGGAPTDTQYF. The CDR3 DNA reads as TGTGCCAGCAGCATCGGGGGGGCCCCCACAGATACGCAGTATTTT.